These 9 T cell receptor beta chains were sequenced from one sample in a study of monozygotic twins with inflammatory bowel disease. TCRdb reprocessed the 5' RACE reads, with one entry per CDR3 protein and no DNA. In all, the sample yields about 300,000 distinct CDR3 sequences. Input material: blood. Every receptor here comes from a human donor with ulcerative colitis or Crohn's disease, or a healthy co-twin of an affected twin (not recorded which).

CDR3 sequence reads: CAISESVAGDTQYF. The genes are TRBV10-3 and TRBJ2-3; TCRdb's D gene call, TRBD2, goes unchecked for lack of DNA. Germline V gene data show CDR1 as ENHRY and CDR2 as SYGVKD. CDR3 length equals 14 residues.

The chain carries TRBV5-1 and TRBJ1-4. Per the germline V gene, CDR1 is SGHRS and CDR2 is YFSETQ. This CDR3 spans 13 amino acids. This CDR3 is CASSSRTVEKLFF.

The chain links TRBV18 to TRBJ2-7; the D gene TCRdb calls, TRBD1, cannot be checked with no DNA. CDR1 and CDR2 (germline): KGHSH, LQKENI. The CDR3 consists of 17 residues. CDR3: CASSLATGTGRSYEQYF.

The V and J genes are TRBV4-2 and TRBJ2-1; TCRdb's D call, TRBD2, is unchecked because there is no DNA. In germline, CDR1 is LGHNA, CDR2 YNFKEQ. This CDR3 spans 15 amino acids. CDR3 amino acids: CASSTAGSGGNEQFF.

CDR3 loop: CSADSPQGTYEQYF. V usage is TRBV20-1 and J usage is TRBJ2-7; TCRdb calls TRBD1, which cannot be checked without DNA. The CDR3 is 14 residues long. The germline V gene encodes CDR1 DFQATT and CDR2 SNEGSKA (reference sequence).

V is TRBV20-1 and J is TRBJ2-3; TCRdb's D call, TRBD1, is unchecked because there is no DNA. The CDR3 has 14 amino acids. CDR1 is DFQATT, CDR2 SNEGSKA, per germline (reference sequence). CDR3 sequence: CSARRDTNTDTQYF.

The chain is built from TRBV15 and TRBJ2-7; without DNA, the TCRdb call of TRBD2 cannot be checked. The germline V gene encodes CDR1 LNHNV and CDR2 YYDKDF (reference sequence). This CDR3 is 14 amino acids long. CDR3 sequence: CATSRGGDRDEQYF.

The chain has TRBV7-2 and TRBJ2-1; TCRdb picks TRBD2, but there is no DNA to check that call. The CDR3 contains 16 residues. Germline CDR1 SGHTA, CDR2 FQGNSA. The CDR3 loop reads CASSLERDYSYNEQFF.

The gene calls are TRBV28 and TRBJ2-5. Germline CDR1 is MDHEN and CDR2 is SYDVKM. The CDR3 runs to 13 residues. The CDR3: CASSFSSSKTQYF.